The rows below give T cell receptor beta chains drawn from one sample of a study of beta chain features in type 1 diabetes. The method was immunoSEQ multiplex PCR; TCRdb's version includes in-frame clones alone and lacks a portion of them. This sample has approximately 600,000 clones, with around 12% found just once. Specimen: naive CD4+ T cells from blood. Receptors originate from a man younger than 40 with type 1 diabetes. Each CDR3 is given with its conserved first and last residue.

CDR3 protein | J gene | V gene
CASSEATGALTNSPLHF | TRBJ1-6 | TRBV6-1
CASSFGTGEAYGYTF | TRBJ1-2 | TRBV7-9
CASSDYGYTF | TRBJ1-2 | TRBV2
CASSLSASPYEQYF | TRBJ2-7 | TRBV5-6
CASSLEASGGRTPTDTQYF | TRBJ2-3 | TRBV4-3
CASRIQGTSQPQHF | TRBJ1-5 | TRBV28
CSVGRAGEKLFF | TRBJ1-4 | TRBV29-1
CASSEGSNEKLFF | TRBJ1-4 | TRBV6-1
CASSLREDEQYF | TRBJ2-7 | TRBV5-4
CASSLKPGQMNTEAFF | TRBJ1-1 | TRBV7-3
CASSLVAFPGATTYEQYF | TRBJ2-7 | TRBV5-6